Each of the 18 T cell receptor beta chains below was sequenced from the same sample in a study of Ad26.COV2.S vaccination and SARS-CoV-2 variants. Produced via immunoSEQ multiplex PCR; TCRdb's table is partial and in-frame only. The sample holds some 290,000 clones, over 80% seen once. Treatment denoted: roughly 19 received Ad26.COV2.S at low or high dose, single or two shots; several received placebo; per-sample allocation not given. Samples came from day 63 after the first vaccine or placebo injection. The sequenced sample was peripheral blood, obtained in a trial of Ad26.COV2.S vaccine versus placebo. These receptors came from a person aged 18-60 years who received the Ad26.COV2.S COVID-19 vaccine or a placebo.

This chain uses TRBV4-1 with TRBJ2-7; unclear D gene. Trimming shortened V by 1 base and J by 0 bases, and 10 bases separated the two germline ends. The CDR3 spans 15 residues. CDR1 MGHRA and CDR2 YSYEKL come from the germline V gene. The CDR3 DNA reads as TGCGCCAGCAGCCAAGTATCCAGGTTCTCCTACGAGCAGTACTTC. It yields the protein CASSQVSRFSYEQYF.

V and J are TRBV3-1 (or the pseudogene TRBV3-2) and TRBJ2-3; 7 bases are shared with TRBD2. J lost 0 bases, V lost 0 bases, and 3 bases had no gene match. Germline CDR1 and CDR2: LGHDT and YNNKEL (reference sequence). This CDR3 spans 16 amino acids. CDR3 sequence (DNA): TGTGCCAGCAGCCAAGAGGGGGAGGGGAGCACAGATACGCAGTATTTT. Protein sequence: CASSQEGEGSTDTQYF.

This chain joins TRBV9 and TRBJ2-3; maybe TRBD2 (5 bases). Trimming removed 4 bases from V and 5 bases from J, with 26 bases in between. Germline CDR1 reads SGDLS; CDR2 reads YYNGEE. This CDR3 comprises 18 residues. The CDR3 coding sequence is TGTGCCAGCAGCTACCAAAGGACCCTGACTTCGGGATTAGATACGCAGTATTTT. Its protein is CASSYQRTLTSGLDTQYF.

The chain combines TRBV5-6 with TRBJ2-7, with unresolved D. The germline V gene encodes CDR1 SGHDT and CDR2 YYEEEE. The CDR3 runs 15 residues. Trimming took off 0 bases at V and 0 bases at J, with 10 bases between the two ends. The CDR3 nucleotides read TGTGCCAGCAGCTTGGGTGTTTCGCCCTCCTACGAGCAGTACTTC. This gives the protein CASSLGVSPSYEQYF.

The CDR3, as DNA: TGCGCCAGCAGCTTGGTAAGGGAGAACACTGAAGCTTTCTTT. Translation gives CASSLVRENTEAFF. This sequence joins TRBV5-1 and TRBJ1-1; D remains unclear. The germline V gene has CDR1 SGHRS and CDR2 YFSETQ. The CDR3 runs 14 residues. V was clipped by 0 bases and J by 1 base, with 7 bases between them.

This clone was found once. The rearrangement joins TRBV3-1 (or the pseudogene TRBV3-2) to TRBJ2-7; 9 bases match TRBD1. In germline, CDR1 is LGHDT, CDR2 YNNKEL (reference sequence). This CDR3 has 16 amino acids. Unmatched junction bases numbered 4, after V lost 1 base and J lost 0 bases. The CDR3 sequence is CASSQVPTGGSYEQYF. The CDR3 bases are TGTGCCAGCAGCCAAGTGCCGACAGGGGGCTCCTACGAGCAGTACTTC.

V is TRBV6-5 and J is TRBJ2-2; tentative D call: TRBD1 (6 bases). The CDR3 is 15 residues long. V gave up 7 bases and J gave up 1 base, with 13 bases separating them. The germline V gene encodes CDR1 MNHEY and CDR2 SVGAGI. CDR3 region: CASTNQGGNTGELFF. CDR3 in DNA: TGTGCCAGCACCAATCAAGGGGGGAACACCGGGGAGCTGTTTTTT.

The V gene is TRBV29-1, the J gene TRBJ2-2; D is undetermined. Germline-derived CDR1 and CDR2 are SQVTM and ANQGSEA. Between the trimmed V and J ends, which lost 4 bases and 0 bases, there was a span of 6 bases. The CDR3 spans 13 residues. The CDR3 bases are TGCAGCGTTGGGCATCCGAACACCGGGGAGCTGTTTTTT. Translated: CSVGHPNTGELFF.

This clone is a singleton in its sample. The V call is TRBV3-1 (or the pseudogene TRBV3-2), the J call TRBJ1-4; no definite D call. From germline, CDR1 is LGHDT and CDR2 YNNKEL (reference sequence). CDR3 length: 15 amino acids. With 0 bases removed from V and 7 bases from J, the gap between germline ends came to 12 bases. The CDR3 DNA sequence: TGTGCCAGCAGCCAAGACCTCCGGAGGGCTGAAAAACTGTTTTTT. Residues: CASSQDLRRAEKLFF.

The chain couples TRBV5-4 to TRBJ1-6, with 8 bases matching TRBD1. The CDR3 spans 17 residues. V was clipped by 4 bases and J by 10 bases; unmatched bases: 16. Germline CDR1 reads SGHNT; CDR2 reads YYREEE (reference sequence). The CDR3 reads CASSPGTGGQGGSPLHF. The CDR3 bases are TGTGCCAGCAGCCCAGGGACGGGTGGACAGGGAGGGTCACCCCTCCACTTT.

V usage is TRBV11-2 and J usage is TRBJ2-7, with TRBD1 identical over 7 bases. Germline trimming cut 5 bases from V and 0 bases from J; bases unmatched to any gene: 10. Germline V gene lookup returns CDR1 SGHAT and CDR2 FQNNGV. The CDR3 totals 16 residues. The CDR3 here is CASSPQRGTASYEQYF. The CDR3 DNA sequence: TGTGCCAGCAGCCCACAGCGTGGGACAGCCTCCTACGAGCAGTACTTC.

In its sample, this clone was seen once. The rearrangement uses TRBV2 and TRBJ2-7; weak D call: TRBD2 (5 bases). Trimming shortened V by 2 bases and J by 3 bases, and 8 bases separated the two germline ends. The CDR3 covers 13 residues. CDR1 and CDR2 from the germline V gene are SNHLY and FYNNEI. CDR3 DNA sequence: TGTGCCAGCAGTGAATACGGAGGCTACGAGCAGTACTTC. Its translation: CASSEYGGYEQYF.

The V and J genes are TRBV28 and TRBJ1-5; D unclear. CDR3 length: 16 residues. The V end lost 4 bases, the J end lost 6 bases, and 19 bases lay between the germline ends. Germline loops: CDR1 MDHEN, CDR2 SYDVKM. The CDR3 coding sequence is TGTGCCAGCAGTTCCCCCCGAACAGTGTTGGGTCAGCCCCAGCATTTT. Translated: CASSSPRTVLGQPQHF.

The V and J genes are TRBV7-2 and TRBJ2-5; D is possibly TRBD2 (6 bases). CDR3 length equals 14 residues. Germline-derived CDR1 and CDR2 are SGHTA and FQGNSA. The V end was cut by 3 bases, the J end by 1 base, with 9 bases between. The chain's CDR3 is CASSFYGGQETQYF. In nucleotides, the CDR3 is TGTGCCAGCAGCTTCTACGGGGGCCAAGAGACCCAGTACTTC. Complete variable domain (other parts from reference TRBV7-2 and TRBJ2-5): GAGVSQSPSNKVTEKGKDVELRCDPISGHTALYWYRQSLGQGLEFLIYFQGNSAPDKSGLPSDRFSAERTGGSVSTLTIQRTQQEDSAVYLCASSFYGGQETQYFGPGTRLLVL.

A single count supports this clone. The genes are TRBV28 and TRBJ1-5, with a possible D match to TRBD1 (5 bases). The CDR3 loop spans 15 amino acids. Trimming stripped 3 bases from V and 2 bases from J, with 11 bases between. Germline CDR1 is MDHEN and CDR2 is SYDVKM. CDR3 protein: CASSLGGGGNQPQHF. The CDR3 nucleotides read TGTGCCAGCAGTTTGGGTGGGGGAGGCAATCAGCCCCAGCATTTT.

The rearrangement joins TRBV5-1 to TRBJ2-7, with a tentative D call TRBD1 (5 bases). With 4 bases removed from V and 0 bases from J, the gap between germline ends came to 26 bases. CDR3 length: 19 amino acids. The germline gives CDR1 SGHRS, CDR2 YFSETQ. The CDR3 reads CASSLRLGFPAGNSYEQYF. The CDR3 DNA reads TGCGCCAGCAGCCTTCGTTTAGGCTTCCCGGCAGGGAACTCCTACGAGCAGTACTTC.

Here the CDR3 DNA reads TGTGCCAGCAGTATGGACTTAATCTACGAGCAGTACTTC. Protein sequence: CASSMDLIYEQYF. The V call is TRBV6-5, the J call TRBJ2-7, with D possibly being TRBD2 (5 bases). Trimming shortened V by 5 bases and J by 3 bases, and 11 bases separated the two germline ends. The germline V gene encodes CDR1 MNHEY and CDR2 SVGAGI. CDR3 size: 13 residues.

V and J are TRBV11-3 and TRBJ2-1, with TRBD2 matching over 9 bases. Germline loops: CDR1 SGHNT, CDR2 YENEEA. The V segment lost 0 bases and the J segment 4 bases; nucleotides outside the gene matches: 4. CDR3 length: 16 residues. Here the CDR3 reads CASSLDLAGGYNEQFF. In DNA, the CDR3 is TGTGCCAGCAGCTTAGATTTGGCGGGGGGGTACAATGAGCAGTTCTTC.